This TCR beta chain was sequenced in a study of cytomegalovirus exposure and HLA in healthy donors. The length of the CDR3 is 16 residues. The V gene's germline CDR1 is LNHDA and CDR2 SQIVND (reference sequence). With 8 bases clipped from V and 4 bases from J, the junction kept 12 bases outside the gene matches. Details on this clone: Its specificity is unknown.

Study-wide results and caveats: Later analysis suggested links between common viral pathogens and several top significant clusters. Three chains linked to CMV were shown in vitro to be specific for CMV antigens.

Use of 60 Vbeta and 13 Jbeta primers characterized the PCR. Per the authors' pipeline: Later, 75 million to 100 million unique TCR beta chains were counted in an analysis, and roughly 11 million of them were shared. The protocol was immunoSEQ multiplex PCR, while the TCRdb copy is restricted to in-frame clones and leaves out a portion. D and trimming were read from the DNA, whereas the V and J calls and clone size are those reported in that table. The profile shows 150,000 to 200,000 clones, roughly 72% of them singletons. The sequenced sample consisted of PBMCs. The clonotype comes from a woman between 25 and 40 years old in good health and CMV-seropositive. The rearrangement links TRBV19 to TRBJ2-1; 9 bases align to TRBD1. The CDR3 nucleotides are TGTGCCAGTTCAGTAAAGGACAGGGGTTATTACAATGAGCAGTTCTTC. Protein sequence: CASSVKDRGYYNEQFF.